The 28 T cell receptor beta chains in this list originate from one sample, sequenced in a study of T-cell memory formation after mild COVID-19. TCRdb ran MiXCR on the 5' RACE reads and lists one entry per CDR3 protein. The sample has about 400,000 distinct CDR3 sequences; over 15% are singletons. The sample consisted of PBMCs or a T cell subset sorted from them (not recorded which). These TCRs come from a man between 18 and 29 years old who had mild COVID-19 (a few samples of this study predate the infection). Cell type and time point are not known.

The chain has TRBV15 and TRBJ2-6; no reliable D call. Germline loops: CDR1 LNHNV, CDR2 YYDKDF (reference sequence). The ends were cut back, 1 base at V and 0 bases at J, with 13 bases in the middle. The CDR3 covers 18 residues. CDR3 coding DNA: TGTGCCACCAGCAGAGCCCAACAGATCTACTCTGGGGCCAACGTCCTGACTTTC. Its protein product is CATSRAQQIYSGANVLTF.

This clonotype was picked up a small number of times. V and J are TRBV3-1 and TRBJ1-3; no clear D gene. From germline, CDR1 is LGHDT and CDR2 YNNKEL (reference sequence). CDR3 size: 14 residues. Trimming stripped 1 base from V and 1 base from J, with 5 bases between. CDR3 nucleotide sequence: TGTGCCAGCAGCCAAGCAAGGTCTGGAAACACCATATATTTT. Its translation is CASSQARSGNTIYF.

The chain combines TRBV10-1 with TRBJ2-4; D not resolved. The germline gives CDR1 WNHNN, CDR2 SYGVQD (reference sequence). CDR3 size: 16 residues. Trimming took off 0 bases at V and 0 bases at J, with 9 bases between the two ends. The CDR3 bases are TGCGCCAGCAGTGAGTCGGTGGTCCTAGCCAAAAACATTCAGTACTTC. Translation: CASSESVVLAKNIQYF.

The V call is TRBV6-2 or TRBV6-3, the J call TRBJ1-1; D gene ambiguous. CDR1 is MNHEY, CDR2 SVGEGT, per germline. V lost 0 bases, J lost 10 bases, and 12 bases lay in between. This CDR3 contains 13 residues. The CDR3 sequence: CASSYSRASTAFF. For the CDR3, the DNA is TGTGCCAGCAGTTACTCGAGGGCGTCGACAGCTTTCTTT.

The chain has TRBV7-8 and TRBJ2-3; 9 bases agree with TRBD2. CDR1 is SGHVS, CDR2 FQNEAQ, per germline. Trimming at V came to 5 bases and at J to 9 bases, leaving 18 bases not matched to a gene. There are 17 residues in the CDR3. CDR3 nucleotide sequence: TGTGCCAGCAGCGCCCTTCGGCTAGCGGGGCCCGGGGGGACGCAGTATTTT. Residues: CASSALRLAGPGGTQYF. The full variable domain, completed using reference TRBV7-8 and TRBJ2-3, is GAGVSQSPRYKVAKRGQDVALRCDPISGHVSLFWYQQALGQGPEFLTYFQNEAQLDKSGLPSDRFFAERPEGSVSTLKIQRTQQEDSAVYLCASSALRLAGPGGTQYFGPGTRLTVL.

This clonotype was counted at least ten times. The chain carries TRBV5-5 and TRBJ1-1; TRBD1 aligns across 8 bases. Germline CDR1 SGHKS, CDR2 YYEKEE (reference sequence). This CDR3 region has 13 residues. Trimming removed 2 bases from V and 7 bases from J; junction bases left unmatched: 4. Written as DNA, the CDR3 is TGTGCCAGCAGCTTCTTCGACAGGGGTGAAGCTTTCTTT. This translates into CASSFFDRGEAFF.

CDR3 sequence: CASSLWGSSPLHF. The CDR3 nucleotides are TGTGCCAGCAGTTTATGGGGGTCTTCACCCCTCCACTTT. The chain combines TRBV12-3 or TRBV12-4 with TRBJ1-6, with D possibly being TRBD1 (5 bases). Trimming removed 2 bases from V and 9 bases from J, with 8 bases in between. The CDR3 has 13 residues.

This clonotype was detected a few times. This chain uses TRBV12-3 or TRBV12-4 with TRBJ2-5, with TRBD2 as a possible D gene (5 bases). Trimming pared 6 bases from V and 4 bases from J, leaving 12 bases between. The CDR3 is 13 residues long. DNA for the CDR3: TGTGCCAGCAGCTCCGTCCGGGGAGAGACCCAGTACTTC. Residues: CASSSVRGETQYF.

This clonotype was detected only once. The chain has TRBV3-2 and TRBJ2-5; TRBD1 is the table's D call and was not checked against the DNA. TRBV3-2 is shown as a pseudogene. The CDR3 is 13 residues long. The CDR3 region has the DNA TGTGCCAGCGAGTACAGGGATCGTGAGACCCAGTACTTC. Translation gives CASEYRDRETQYF.

The chain uses TRBV15 and TRBJ2-1; D ambiguous. With 5 bases removed from V and 9 bases from J, the gap between germline ends came to 11 bases. The V gene's germline CDR1 is LNHNV and CDR2 YYDKDF (reference sequence). CDR3 length equals 12 residues. The CDR3 is CATSGPKSEQFF. CDR3 in DNA: TGTGCCACCAGCGGCCCCAAAAGTGAGCAGTTCTTC. Complete variable domain (other parts from reference TRBV15 and TRBJ2-1): DAMVIQNPRYQVTQFGKPVTLSCSQTLNHNVMYWYQQKSSQAPKLLFHYYDKDFNNEADTPDNFQSRRPNTSFCFLDIRSPGLGDTAMYLCATSGPKSEQFFGPGTRLTVL.

This clonotype was observed once. The V gene is TRBV20-1, the J gene TRBJ1-5, with D unclear. Germline V gene data show CDR1 as DFQATT and CDR2 as SNEGSKA (reference sequence). Trimming took 3 bases from V and 4 from J, leaving 13 bases between them. This CDR3 contains 14 residues. This CDR3 is CSASGPLKNQPQHF. The CDR3 nucleotides are TGCAGTGCTAGTGGTCCCCTGAAAAATCAGCCCCAGCATTTT.

The gene calls are TRBV6-2 or TRBV6-3 and TRBJ1-5, with 9 nucleotides matching TRBD1. This CDR3 is built from 14 residues. V shed 9 bases and J 7 bases; nucleotides not matched to a gene: 10. Germline V gene sequence: CDR1 MNHEY, CDR2 SVGEGT. CDR3 residues: CASYAGTGSQPQHF. DNA of the CDR3: TGTGCCAGTTACGCCGGGACAGGGAGCCAGCCCCAGCATTTT.

This clonotype was counted a few times. This chain connects TRBV20-1 to TRBJ2-5; 8 positions agree with TRBD2. J lost 1 base, V lost 3 bases, and 4 bases had no gene match. The germline CDR1 and CDR2 sequences are DFQATT and SNEGSKA (reference sequence). This CDR3 region has 14 residues. As DNA, the CDR3 is TGCAGTGCTAGTCACGGGACTAGCCAAGAGACCCAGTACTTC. It codes for CSASHGTSQETQYF.

The CDR3 region is CASSLSRGGETQYF. The CDR3 bases are TGTGCCAGCAGCTTAAGCAGGGGAGGAGAGACCCAGTACTTC. The chain has TRBV7-9 and TRBJ2-5, with D perhaps being TRBD1 or TRBD2 (6 bases each). Germline V gene sequence: CDR1 SEHNR, CDR2 FQNEAQ (reference sequence). The length of the CDR3 is 14 residues. The V gene lost 2 bases and the J gene lost 4 bases, with 11 bases spanning the gap.

This clonotype was seen more than once but under ten times. This chain joins TRBV11-2 and TRBJ1-4, with TRBD1 as a possible D gene (6 bases). Germline V lookup: CDR1 SGHAT, CDR2 FQNNGV. This CDR3 is 14 amino acids long. Trimming stripped 8 bases from V and 3 bases from J, with 13 bases between. The CDR3 DNA reads as TGTGCCAGCTTCCGGACAGACTCTAATGAAAAACTGTTTTTT. Translated, it gives CASFRTDSNEKLFF. The full variable domain, completed using reference TRBV11-2 and TRBJ1-4, is EAGVAQSPRYKIIEKRQSVAFWCNPISGHATLYWYQQILGQGPKLLIQFQNNGVVDDSQLPKDRFSAERLKGVDSTLKIQPAKLEDSAVYLCASFRTDSNEKLFFGSGTQLSVL.

The V gene is TRBV7-2, the J gene TRBJ2-3, with TRBD2 identical over 9 bases. The CDR3 length is 17 residues. CDR1 SGHTA and CDR2 FQGNSA come from the germline V gene. J lost 8 bases, V lost 0 bases, and 12 bases had no gene match. The DNA of the CDR3 is TGTGCCAGCAGCTTAGCGGTTGCGGGGGGGCGACTCGGTACGCAGTATTTT. It specifies CASSLAVAGGRLGTQYF.

In its sample, this clonotype was seen many times. The J gene is TRBJ2-1, the V gene TRBV4-1; D unresolved. CDR1 is MGHRA and CDR2 is YSYEKL in the germline V gene. This CDR3 is 11 amino acids long. V gave up 2 bases and J gave up 4 bases, with 0 bases separating them. The DNA for the CDR3 is TGCGCCAGCAGCCAATACAATGAGCAGTTCTTC. It translates to CASSQYNEQFF.

The chain employs TRBV27 and TRBJ2-7; 8 bases agree with TRBD1. This CDR3 is 15 amino acids long. V gave up 6 bases and J gave up 4 bases; unmatched junction bases: 11. Germline values: CDR1 MNHEY, CDR2 SMNVEV (reference sequence). CDR3 region: CASRQQGAGRYEQYF. For the CDR3, the DNA is TGTGCCAGCAGACAGCAGGGGGCAGGACGGTACGAGCAGTACTTC.

This clonotype was seen more than once but under ten times. The chain combines TRBV5-1 with TRBJ1-2; no clear D. Germline V gene data show CDR1 as SGHRS and CDR2 as YFSETQ. The CDR3 has 13 amino acids. V gave up 3 bases and J gave up 8 bases, with 14 bases separating them. CDR3 DNA sequence: TGCGCCAGCAGCTCGTCGGGAGAGCGGGGCTACACCTTC. Amino acid sequence: CASSSSGERGYTF.

This chain joins TRBV10-2 and TRBJ2-7; unclear D gene. V was pared by 8 bases and J by 1 base, with 6 bases between. The germline gives CDR1 WSHSY, CDR2 SAAADI. CDR3 size: 11 residues. Here the CDR3 reads CASRRSYEQYF. CDR3 DNA: TGCGCCAGCCGACGGTCCTACGAGCAGTACTTC.

The chain joins TRBV7-2 to TRBJ2-2; D remains ambiguous. The CDR3 has 13 residues. The V gene's germline CDR1 is SGHTA and CDR2 FQGNSA. V lost 6 bases, J lost 4 bases, and 9 bases lay in between. The CDR3 here is CASSKPFTGELFF. Here the CDR3 DNA reads TGTGCCAGCAGTAAACCTTTCACCGGGGAGCTGTTTTTT.

This chain connects TRBV4-3 to TRBJ2-1; a possible D gene is TRBD2 (6 bases). The CDR3 sequence is 16 residues long. Per the germline V gene, CDR1 is LGHNA and CDR2 is YSLEER. Trimming pared 0 bases from V and 3 bases from J, leaving 12 bases between. In nucleotides, the CDR3 is TGCGCCAGCAGCCAAGAGGAGGGGCGGGGCTACAATGAGCAGTTCTTC. Its translation is CASSQEEGRGYNEQFF.

DNA for the CDR3: TGTGCCGGCCGAGGGGGGAGCTCCTACGAGCAGTACTTC. Translating gives CAGRGGSSYEQYF. J is TRBJ2-7 and V is TRBV6-5; the D gene could be TRBD1 or TRBD2 (6 bases each). The length of the CDR3 is 13 residues. The V and J ends lost 11 bases and 0 bases respectively, with 14 bases between them. Germline V CDR1 and CDR2: MNHEY, SVGAGI.

Written as DNA, the CDR3 is TGTGCCAGCAGCCACCCCGGGCCCCGGCGCGATACGCAGTATTTT. Encoded protein: CASSHPGPRRDTQYF. V usage is TRBV6-5 and J usage is TRBJ2-3; D unclear. The CDR3 contains 15 residues. V was clipped by 6 bases and J by 6 bases, with 19 bases between them. CDR1 and CDR2 (germline): MNHEY, SVGAGI.

This sequence joins TRBV7-6 and TRBJ2-5; TRBD1 might be the D (6 bases). CDR1 and CDR2 from the germline V gene are SGHVS and FNYEAQ. Trimming pared 7 bases from V and 5 bases from J, leaving 20 bases between. The CDR3 totals 15 residues. The DNA for the CDR3 is TGTGCCAGCACCCGACGGGCAGGGGATCGGGAGACCCAGTACTTC. Residues: CASTRRAGDRETQYF.

V and J are TRBV20-1 and TRBJ1-1, with D uncertain. CDR1 is DFQATT and CDR2 is SNEGSKA in the germline V gene (reference sequence). V was pared by 8 bases and J by 10 bases, with 14 bases between. The CDR3 is 10 residues long. The CDR3 DNA sequence: TGCAGTTCGAGGACGGATAGAGCTTTCTTT. Its protein product is CSSRTDRAFF.

The rearrangement uses TRBV5-4 and TRBJ1-2; no definite D call. In germline, CDR1 is SGHNT, CDR2 YYREEE (reference sequence). The CDR3 sequence is 13 residues long. V was pared by 0 bases and J by 4 bases, with 7 bases between. CDR3 residues: CASSLDRIYGYTF. The CDR3 nucleotides are TGTGCCAGCAGCTTGGATAGAATCTATGGCTACACCTTC.

This clonotype appeared a few times. This chain links TRBV20-1 with TRBJ2-3, with D hard to call. The ends were cut back, 3 bases at V and 3 bases at J, with 10 bases in the middle. CDR3 length equals 13 residues. From germline, CDR1 is DFQATT and CDR2 SNEGSKA (reference sequence). The CDR3 DNA follows: TGCAGTGCTAGTGTGACACCTACAGATACGCAGTATTTT. Amino acids: CSASVTPTDTQYF.